This T cell receptor beta chain emerged from a study of OX40 agonist ivuxolimab in advanced cancers. Sequenced by immunoSEQ multiplex PCR; TCRdb stores in-frame clones only, minus some. Among roughly 38,000 clones listed, around nine tenths were seen once. The germline V gene encodes CDR1 SGHKS and CDR2 YYEKEE (reference sequence). V lost 0 bases to trimming and J lost 4 bases, with 8 bases between them. The CDR3 has 14 amino acids. The sequence was obtained from an adult with an advanced solid tumor such as melanoma, head and neck, liver or kidney cancer. The V call is TRBV5-5, the J call TRBJ1-3; D is unresolved. This material consisted of CD4+ or CD8+ T cells sorted from blood, taken in a trial of the OX40 agonist ivuxolimab. The CDR3 here is CASSLDLGGNTIYF. CDR3 nucleotide sequence: TGTGCCAGCAGCTTGGATTTAGGGGGAAACACCATATATTTT.